These 26 T cell receptor beta chains originate from one sample sequenced in a study of vaccination and CD4 T cells after COVID-19 (dated by TCRdb to the early 2020s). The sample's treatment or condition label, in plain terms: roughly ten-day PBMC culture with coronavirus spike peptide pools or control peptides (ViraFEST assay). The antigens for these receptors are not known. The library relied on PCR. Instrument used: Illumina iSeq 100. DNA from cultured CD4+ T cells was subjected to TCR sequencing with the Oncomine TCR Beta short-read assay at the Johns Hopkins FTIC core. The public reads were quality trimmed at Q25 with fastp and then assembled into clones with MiXCR by TCRdb, keeping productive beta chains. When rows share a CDR3 protein, they turn into one entry using the most common DNA and genes. The sample table records roughly 13,000 distinct CDR3 sequences; 40% to 55% of these occur just once. The ten most abundant clones make up 20% to 25% of the sample.

Sample: CD4+ T cells from blood, cultured in vitro, taken before SARS-CoV-2 vaccination. The source of these receptors is a human donor who had recovered from COVID-19.

J is TRBJ1-2 and V is TRBV29-1, with D uncertain. The V gene lost 4 bases and the J gene lost 4 bases, with 10 bases spanning the gap. The CDR3 has 12 residues. Per germline, CDR1 SQVTM and CDR2 ANQGSEA. CDR3 nucleotides: TGCAGCGTTGTGGTGGAGGTCTATGGCTACACCTTC. Its protein product is CSVVVEVYGYTF.

DNA for the CDR3: TGTGCCAGCACTAATAGTGCGGAAGCTTTCTTT. Its translation: CASTNSAEAFF. This chain uses TRBV7-2 with TRBJ1-1, with D uncertain. Per germline, CDR1 SGHTA and CDR2 FQGNSA. There are 11 residues in the CDR3. V was trimmed by 7 bases and J by 8 bases, leaving 11 bases between them. Drawing the rest from reference TRBV7-2 and TRBJ1-1, the complete variable domain is GAGVSQSPSNKVTEKGKDVELRCDPISGHTALYWYRQSLGQGLEFLIYFQGNSAPDKSGLPSDRFSAERTGGSVSTLTIQRTQQEDSAVYLCASTNSAEAFFGQGTRLTVV.

This clonotype was counted a few times. This chain connects TRBV20-1 to TRBJ1-2, with no clear D. Trimming removed 0 bases from V and 6 bases from J, with 14 bases in between. This CDR3 has 14 amino acids. Germline CDR1 DFQATT, CDR2 SNEGSKA (reference sequence). DNA of the CDR3: TGCAGTGCTAGAGACCCGGGAAGAGTGGATGGCTACACCTTC. Protein: CSARDPGRVDGYTF.

The chain recombines TRBV5-4 with TRBJ1-1; 10 bases agree with TRBD1. Germline V gene lookup returns CDR1 SGHNT and CDR2 YYREEE (reference sequence). The V gene end was trimmed by 4 bases and the J gene end by 1 base; junction bases not matched to a gene: 10. This CDR3 is 17 amino acids long. The CDR3 protein is CASSPPHRDRGNTEAFF. The CDR3 nucleotides are TGTGCCAGCAGCCCCCCCCACCGGGACAGGGGGAACACTGAAGCTTTCTTT. Supplemented by reference TRBV5-4 and TRBJ1-1, the full variable domain reads ETGVTQSPTHLIKTRGQQVTLRCSSQSGHNTVSWYQQALGQGPQFIFQYYREEENGRGNFPPRFSGLQFPNYSSELNVNALELDDSALYLCASSPPHRDRGNTEAFFGQGTRLTVV.

This clonotype was counted only a few times. The rearrangement links TRBV24-1 to TRBJ1-2; possibly TRBD1 for D (5 bases). CDR1 is KGHDR and CDR2 is SFDVKD in the germline V gene. V gave up 4 bases and J gave up 7 bases, with 9 bases separating them. The CDR3 spans 12 residues. This CDR3 reads CATSDRTLGYTF. The CDR3 bases are TGTGCCACCAGTGACCGGACACTTGGCTACACCTTC.

This clonotype was detected only a few times. The J gene is TRBJ2-7, the V gene TRBV25-1; D possibly corresponds to TRBD1 (6 bases). Trimming removed 4 bases from V and 0 bases from J, with 7 bases in between. This CDR3 is 13 amino acids long. Germline V gene lookup returns CDR1 MGHDK and CDR2 SYGVNS. The CDR3: CASSGQVSYEQYF. As DNA, the CDR3 is TGTGCCAGCAGTGGACAGGTCTCCTACGAGCAGTACTTC.

This clonotype was recorded only once. The CDR3 coding sequence is TGTGCCAGCAGCTTAGTTGGTTTTCGGGGAACCGGGGAGCTGTTTTTT. This gives the protein CASSLVGFRGTGELFF. The chain has TRBV7-9 and TRBJ2-2, with D possibly TRBD2 on 5 matching bases. Germline CDR1 reads SEHNR; CDR2 reads FQNEAQ (reference sequence). V lost 1 base to trimming and J lost 5 bases, with 14 bases between them. There are 16 residues in the CDR3.

The chain couples TRBV5-6 to TRBJ2-5; TRBD1 matches 7 bases. The CDR3 contains 13 residues. CDR1 is SGHDT, CDR2 YYEEEE, per germline. V was pared by 4 bases and J by 3 bases, with 3 bases of the junction left unmatched. The CDR3: CASSGDREETQYF. The CDR3 DNA reads TGTGCCAGCAGCGGAGACAGGGAAGAGACCCAGTACTTC.

The chain uses TRBV20-1 and TRBJ2-2; the match to TRBD1 covers 8 bases. Per the germline V gene, CDR1 is DFQATT and CDR2 is SNEGSKA (reference sequence). This CDR3 has 16 amino acids. The V and J ends lost 2 bases and 0 bases, in that order; junction bases with no gene match: 5. Written as DNA, the CDR3 is TGCAGTGCTAGACCGACAGGGGCGGCGAACACCGGGGAGCTGTTTTTT. This encodes CSARPTGAANTGELFF.

The gene calls are TRBV2 and TRBJ1-2, with D tentatively TRBD1 (6 bases). The CDR3 sequence is 13 residues long. Per the germline V gene, CDR1 is SNHLY and CDR2 is FYNNEI. V was trimmed by 6 bases and J by 4 bases, leaving 12 bases between them. CDR3 amino acids: CASSDQGTYGYTF. In DNA, the CDR3 is TGTGCCAGCAGCGACCAGGGGACCTATGGCTACACCTTC.

In this sample, this clonotype turned up a few times. The V call is TRBV6-1, the J call TRBJ2-1; possible D gene TRBD1, 6 bases. V was shortened by 6 bases and J by 2 bases, with 11 bases between the two germline ends. The germline gives CDR1 MNHNS, CDR2 SASEGT. The CDR3 extends over 14 amino acids. For the CDR3, the DNA is TGTGCCAGCAGGGGGACATCGCCCTACAATGAGCAGTTCTTC. It specifies CASRGTSPYNEQFF.

The J gene is TRBJ1-6, the V gene TRBV6-1; the D is unclear. Trimming removed 8 bases from V and 7 bases from J, with 15 bases in between. This CDR3 region has 14 residues. CDR1 and CDR2 (germline): MNHNS, SASEGT. The CDR3 reads CASSLQTQNSPLHF. The CDR3 coding sequence is TGTGCCAGCTCCTTACAGACCCAGAATTCACCCCTCCACTTT.

This clonotype was seen a few times. The chain uses TRBV6-2 or TRBV6-3 and TRBJ1-1; no clear D gene. The V gene's germline CDR1 is MNHEY and CDR2 SVGEGT. The CDR3 loop spans 14 amino acids. Trimming cost V 5 bases and J 11 bases, with 21 bases left between them. CDR3: CASSTGQRARFAFF. Written as DNA, the CDR3 is TGTGCCAGCAGTACCGGGCAGCGGGCGAGGTTTGCTTTCTTT.

The chain combines TRBV19 with TRBJ1-1, with D possibly matching TRBD1 (5 bases). V dropped 0 bases and J dropped 7 bases, with 9 bases sitting between them. Germline lookup yields CDR1 LNHDA and CDR2 SQIVND (reference sequence). This CDR3 region has 13 residues. The DNA of the CDR3 is TGTGCCAGTAGTATAGATGGCCAGGGTGAAGCTTTCTTT. It encodes CASSIDGQGEAFF.

This clonotype occurred a few times. The chain carries TRBV7-2 and TRBJ1-2, with D perhaps matching TRBD1 (5 bases). The CDR3 contains 15 residues. Trimming took 4 bases from V and 4 from J, leaving 16 bases between them. Germline V lookup: CDR1 SGHTA, CDR2 FQGNSA. Here the CDR3 reads CASSSLPGRGYGYTF. CDR3 sequence (DNA): TGTGCCAGCAGCTCCCTTCCGGGGCGCGGCTATGGCTACACCTTC.

This clonotype was counted a few times. In DNA, the CDR3 is TGTGCCAGCTTAGGGAGCTACACAGATACGCAGTATTTT. Translated: CASLGSYTDTQYF. The chain is built from TRBV7-2 and TRBJ2-3, with a possible D match to TRBD2 (5 bases). Trimming removed 8 bases from V and 2 bases from J, with 11 bases in between. CDR3 length equals 13 residues. Germline V lookup: CDR1 SGHTA, CDR2 FQGNSA.

The chain links TRBV11-2 to TRBJ2-7; 8 bases are a match to TRBD1. V lost 7 bases and J lost 3; bases outside the gene matches: 11. Germline CDR1 is SGHAT and CDR2 is FQNNGV. The CDR3 is 15 residues long. The CDR3, as DNA: TGTGCCAGCACCCGAGGTCGGGACAGGAACTACGAGCAGTACTTC. This gives the protein CASTRGRDRNYEQYF. Variable domain in full (rest from reference TRBV11-2 and TRBJ2-7): EAGVAQSPRYKIIEKRQSVAFWCNPISGHATLYWYQQILGQGPKLLIQFQNNGVVDDSQLPKDRFSAERLKGVDSTLKIQPAKLEDSAVYLCASTRGRDRNYEQYFGPGTRLTVT.

The gene calls are TRBV28 and TRBJ1-1; D remains unclear. This CDR3 region has 15 residues. V lost 4 bases, J lost 3 bases, and 15 bases lay in between. Germline CDR1 MDHEN, CDR2 SYDVKM. CDR3 loop: CASSSPGGSHTEAFF. In nucleotides, the CDR3 is TGTGCCAGCAGTTCCCCCGGAGGGTCGCACACTGAAGCTTTCTTT.

This clonotype has just a few counts. This chain connects TRBV7-2 to TRBJ1-5, with D unresolved. The germline CDR1 and CDR2 sequences are SGHTA and FQGNSA. The CDR3 is 13 amino acids. Trimming left V 4 bases short and J 9 bases short, with 13 bases between. The CDR3, as DNA: TGTGCCAGCAGCTCCCGTTGGTCTGGGCCCCAGCATTTT. Translation gives CASSSRWSGPQHF. The entire variable domain, with the rest obtained from reference TRBV7-2 and TRBJ1-5, is as follows: GAGVSQSPSNKVTEKGKDVELRCDPISGHTALYWYRQSLGQGLEFLIYFQGNSAPDKSGLPSDRFSAERTGGSVSTLTIQRTQQEDSAVYLCASSSRWSGPQHFGDGTRLSIL.

The chain joins TRBV15 to TRBJ1-3; D is unclear. CDR1 is LNHNV, CDR2 YYDKDF, per germline (reference sequence). CDR3 size: 15 residues. V lost 2 bases, J lost 2 bases, and 10 bases lay in between. CDR3 sequence (DNA): TGTGCCACCAGCAGAACAGTGGTACCTGGAAACACCATATATTTT. The encoded protein is CATSRTVVPGNTIYF.

This clonotype was recorded a few times. The CDR3 is CASTTSRQEANYGYTF. The CDR3 coding sequence is TGTGCCAGCACCACATCCAGACAGGAAGCTAACTATGGCTACACCTTC. V gene TRBV6-1 combines with J gene TRBJ1-2; TRBD1 might be the D (6 bases). CDR1 MNHNS and CDR2 SASEGT come from the germline V gene. V gave up 7 bases and J gave up 0 bases, with 18 bases separating them. The CDR3 totals 16 residues.

A few counts support this clonotype. The V call is TRBV6-1, the J call TRBJ1-5; maybe TRBD1 (5 bases). Deletions cut 6 bases from V and 5 bases from J, with 8 bases between. Germline V gene data show CDR1 as MNHNS and CDR2 as SASEGT. The CDR3 runs to 12 residues. The CDR3 nucleotides are TGTGCCAGCAGGGGGGGAGATCAGCCCCAGCATTTT. It translates to CASRGGDQPQHF.

The chain carries TRBV19 and TRBJ1-5; weak D call: TRBD1 (6 bases). Germline CDR1 reads LNHDA; CDR2 reads SQIVND (reference sequence). The CDR3 sequence is 14 residues long. The V end lost 5 bases, the J end lost 5 bases, and 13 bases lay between the germline ends. In DNA form, the CDR3 reads TGTGCCAGTAGTCTACGGGACACCTATCAGCCCCAGCATTTT. This encodes CASSLRDTYQPQHF. Using reference TRBV19 and TRBJ1-5 for the parts outside the CDR3, the full variable domain is DGGITQSPKYLFRKEGQNVTLSCEQNLNHDAMYWYRQDPGQGLRLIYYSQIVNDFQKGDIAEGYSVSREKKESFPLTVTSAQKNPTAFYLCASSLRDTYQPQHFGDGTRLSIL.

This clonotype was seen more than once but under ten times. V gene TRBV6-1 combines with J gene TRBJ2-5; 12 nucleotides agree with TRBD2. The CDR3 contains 19 residues. The junction had 20 bases not matched to a gene; V was cut back by 6 bases and J by 6 bases. The germline V gene encodes CDR1 MNHNS and CDR2 SASEGT. The CDR3 is CASRTTSSPSGRAAKTQYF. CDR3 in DNA: TGTGCCAGCAGGACAACTTCTTCCCCTAGCGGGAGGGCCGCTAAGACCCAGTACTTC.

The chain joins TRBV19 to TRBJ2-1; 9 bases are a match to TRBD1. CDR3 size: 17 residues. Germline CDR1 reads LNHDA; CDR2 reads SQIVND (reference sequence). Unmatched junction bases numbered 11, after V lost 6 bases and J lost 2 bases. For the CDR3, the DNA is TGTGCCAGTAGAGCTTCGCCGGGACAGGGTACCTACAATGAGCAGTTCTTC. Its translation is CASRASPGQGTYNEQFF.

This clonotype is labeled as medium-sized. The V and J genes are TRBV28 and TRBJ1-5; D may be TRBD1 (6 bases). This CDR3 is 17 amino acids long. The germline V gene encodes CDR1 MDHEN and CDR2 SYDVKM. Between the trimmed V and J ends, which lost 5 bases and 2 bases, there was a span of 19 bases. CDR3 loop: CASSQVQGLVGNQPQHF. CDR3 DNA sequence: TGTGCCAGCAGTCAGGTCCAGGGGTTGGTTGGCAATCAGCCCCAGCATTTT.